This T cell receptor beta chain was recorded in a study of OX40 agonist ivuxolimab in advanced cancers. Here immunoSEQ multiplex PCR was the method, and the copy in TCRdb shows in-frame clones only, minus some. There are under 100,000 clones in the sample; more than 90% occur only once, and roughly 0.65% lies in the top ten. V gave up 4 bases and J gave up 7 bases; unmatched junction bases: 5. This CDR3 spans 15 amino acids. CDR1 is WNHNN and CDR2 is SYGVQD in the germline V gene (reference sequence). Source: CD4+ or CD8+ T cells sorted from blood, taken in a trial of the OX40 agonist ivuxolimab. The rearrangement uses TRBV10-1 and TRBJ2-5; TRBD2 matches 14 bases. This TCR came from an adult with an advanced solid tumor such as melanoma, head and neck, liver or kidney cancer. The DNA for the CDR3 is TGCGCCAGCAGTGCGGGACTAGCGGGAGTTGCGACCCAGTACTTC. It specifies CASSAGLAGVATQYF.